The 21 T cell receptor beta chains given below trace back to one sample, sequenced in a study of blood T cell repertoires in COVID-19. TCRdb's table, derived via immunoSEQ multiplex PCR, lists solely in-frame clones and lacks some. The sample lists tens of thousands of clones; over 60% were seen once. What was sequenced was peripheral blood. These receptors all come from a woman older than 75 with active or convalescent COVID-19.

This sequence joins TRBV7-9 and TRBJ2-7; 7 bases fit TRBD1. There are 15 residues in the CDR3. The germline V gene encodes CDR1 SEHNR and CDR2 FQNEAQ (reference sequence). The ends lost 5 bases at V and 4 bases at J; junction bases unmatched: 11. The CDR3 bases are TGTGCCAGCAGCCCTCCCCGGGACAGATATTACGAGCAGTACTTC. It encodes CASSPPRDRYYEQYF.

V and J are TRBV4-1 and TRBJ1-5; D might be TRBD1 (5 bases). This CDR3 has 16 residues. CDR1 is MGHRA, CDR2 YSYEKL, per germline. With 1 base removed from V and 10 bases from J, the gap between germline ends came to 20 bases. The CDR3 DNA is TGCGCCAGCAGCCAAGGCCGGGGGGACCCCCGATTCCCCCAGCATTTT. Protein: CASSQGRGDPRFPQHF.

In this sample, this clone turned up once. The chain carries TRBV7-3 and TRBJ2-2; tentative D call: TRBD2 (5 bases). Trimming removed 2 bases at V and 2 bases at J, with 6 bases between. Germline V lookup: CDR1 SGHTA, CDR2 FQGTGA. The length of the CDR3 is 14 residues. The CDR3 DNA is TGTGCCAGCAGCTTACTAGCAAACACCGGGGAGCTGTTTTTT. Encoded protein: CASSLLANTGELFF.

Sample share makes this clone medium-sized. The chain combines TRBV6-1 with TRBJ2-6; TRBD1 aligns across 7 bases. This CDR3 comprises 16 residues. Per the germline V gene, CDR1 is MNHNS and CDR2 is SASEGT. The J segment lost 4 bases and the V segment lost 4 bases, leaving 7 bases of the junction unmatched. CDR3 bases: TGTGCCAGCAGTGGATTGACAGGGCCCGGGGCCAACGTCCTGACTTTC. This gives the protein CASSGLTGPGANVLTF.

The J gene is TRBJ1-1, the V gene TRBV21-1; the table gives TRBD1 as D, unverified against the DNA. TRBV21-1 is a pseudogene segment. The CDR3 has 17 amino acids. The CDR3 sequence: CASSKGGSTDLNTEAFF. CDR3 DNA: TGTGCCAGCAGCAAAGGGGGATCGACAGATTTGAACACTGAAGCTTTCTTT.

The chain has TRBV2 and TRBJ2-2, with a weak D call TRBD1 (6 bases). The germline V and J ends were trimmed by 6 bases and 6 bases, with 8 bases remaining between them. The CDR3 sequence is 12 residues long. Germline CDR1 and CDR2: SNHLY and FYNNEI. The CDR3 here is CASRQGPGELFF. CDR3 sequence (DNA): TGTGCCAGCAGACAGGGCCCCGGGGAGCTGTTTTTT.

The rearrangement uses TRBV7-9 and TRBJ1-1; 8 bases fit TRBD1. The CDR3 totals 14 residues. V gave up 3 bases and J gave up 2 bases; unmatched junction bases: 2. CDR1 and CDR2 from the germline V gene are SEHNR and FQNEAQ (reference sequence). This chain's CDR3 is CASSFRGRNTEAFF. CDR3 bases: TGTGCCAGCAGCTTCAGGGGGCGAAACACTGAAGCTTTCTTT. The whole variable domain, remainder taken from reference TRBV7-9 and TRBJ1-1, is DTGVSQNPRHKITKRGQNVTFRCDPISEHNRLYWYRQTLGQGPEFLTYFQNEAQLEKSRLLSDRFSAERPKGSFSTLEIQRTEQGDSAMYLCASSFRGRNTEAFFGQGTRLTVV.

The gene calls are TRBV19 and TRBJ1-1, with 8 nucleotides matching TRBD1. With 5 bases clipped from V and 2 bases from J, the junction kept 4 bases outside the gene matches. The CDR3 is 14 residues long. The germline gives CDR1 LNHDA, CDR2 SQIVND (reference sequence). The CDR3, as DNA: TGTGCCAGTAGTCTTGGGACAGGAAACACTGAAGCTTTCTTT. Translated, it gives CASSLGTGNTEAFF.

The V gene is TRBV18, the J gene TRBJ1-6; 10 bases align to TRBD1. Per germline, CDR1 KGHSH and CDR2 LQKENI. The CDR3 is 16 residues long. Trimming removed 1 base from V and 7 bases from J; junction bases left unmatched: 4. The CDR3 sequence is CASSPLMGQGNSPLHF. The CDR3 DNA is TGTGCCAGCTCACCACTCATGGGACAGGGGAATTCACCCCTCCACTTT. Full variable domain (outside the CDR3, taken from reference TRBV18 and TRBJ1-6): NAGVMQNPRHLVRRRGQEARLRCSPMKGHSHVYWYRQLPEEGLKFMVYLQKENIIDESGMPKERFSAEFPKEGPSILRIQQVVRGDSAAYFCASSPLMGQGNSPLHFGNGTRLTVT.

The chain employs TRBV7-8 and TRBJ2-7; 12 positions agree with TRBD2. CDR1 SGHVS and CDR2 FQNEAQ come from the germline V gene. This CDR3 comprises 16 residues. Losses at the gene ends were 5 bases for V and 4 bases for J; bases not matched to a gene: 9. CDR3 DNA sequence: TGTGCCAGCAGCAGCACTCTAGCGGGGGGGCCGTACGAGCAGTACTTC. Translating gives CASSSTLAGGPYEQYF.

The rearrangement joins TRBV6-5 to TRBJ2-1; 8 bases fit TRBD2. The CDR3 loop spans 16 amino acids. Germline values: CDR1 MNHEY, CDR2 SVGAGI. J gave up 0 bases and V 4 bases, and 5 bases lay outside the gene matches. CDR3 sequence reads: CASSSNSGSSYNEQFF. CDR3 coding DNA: TGTGCCAGCAGTTCCAACAGCGGGAGCTCCTACAATGAGCAGTTCTTC.

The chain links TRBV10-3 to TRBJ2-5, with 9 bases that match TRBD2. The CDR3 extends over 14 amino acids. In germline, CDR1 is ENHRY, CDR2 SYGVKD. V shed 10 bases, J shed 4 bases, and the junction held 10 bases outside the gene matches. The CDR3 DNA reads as TGTGCCACCGCGGGGGGGTCGCTGGGAGAGACCCAGTACTTC. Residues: CATAGGSLGETQYF.

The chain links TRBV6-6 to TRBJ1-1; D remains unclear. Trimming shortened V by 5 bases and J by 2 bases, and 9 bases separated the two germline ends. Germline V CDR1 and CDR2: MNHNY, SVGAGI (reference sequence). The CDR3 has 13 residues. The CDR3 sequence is CASSVGLNTEAFF. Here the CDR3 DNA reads TGTGCCAGCAGTGTTGGGCTCAACACTGAAGCTTTCTTT.

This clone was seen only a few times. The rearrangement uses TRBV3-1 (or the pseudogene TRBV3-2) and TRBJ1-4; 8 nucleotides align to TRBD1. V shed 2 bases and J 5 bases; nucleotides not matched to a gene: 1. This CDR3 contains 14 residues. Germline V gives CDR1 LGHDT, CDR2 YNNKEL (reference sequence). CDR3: CASSQNRGNEKLFF. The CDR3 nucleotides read TGTGCCAGCAGCCAAAACAGGGGGAATGAAAAACTGTTTTTT.

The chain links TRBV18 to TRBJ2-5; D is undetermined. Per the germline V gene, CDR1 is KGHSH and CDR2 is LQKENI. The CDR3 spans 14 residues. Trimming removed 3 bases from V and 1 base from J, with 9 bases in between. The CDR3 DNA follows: TGTGCCAGCTCACCGACAACATCCCAAGAGACCCAGTACTTC. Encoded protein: CASSPTTSQETQYF.

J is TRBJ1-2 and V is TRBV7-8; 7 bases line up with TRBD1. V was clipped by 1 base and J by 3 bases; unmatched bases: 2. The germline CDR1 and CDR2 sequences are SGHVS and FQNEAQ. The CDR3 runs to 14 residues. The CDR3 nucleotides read TGTGCCAGCAGCTTAGACGGGACAGACTATGGCTACACCTTC. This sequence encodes CASSLDGTDYGYTF.

CDR3: CASSERFGSEAFF. CDR3 sequence (DNA): TGTGCCAGCAGTGAAAGGTTCGGGTCTGAAGCTTTCTTT. The gene calls are TRBV6-1 and TRBJ1-1; D gene uncertain. V shed 2 bases and J shed 6 bases, with 10 bases lying between them. Germline lookup yields CDR1 MNHNS and CDR2 SASEGT. The CDR3 spans 13 residues.

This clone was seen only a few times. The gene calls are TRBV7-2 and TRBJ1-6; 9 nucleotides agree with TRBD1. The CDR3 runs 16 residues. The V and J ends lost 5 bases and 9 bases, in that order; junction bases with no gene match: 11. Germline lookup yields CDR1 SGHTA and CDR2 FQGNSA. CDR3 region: CASSPRTGENSSPLHF. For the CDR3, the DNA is TGTGCCAGCAGCCCACGGACAGGGGAGAACAGTTCACCCCTCCACTTT. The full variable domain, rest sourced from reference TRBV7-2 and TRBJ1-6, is GAGVSQSPSNKVTEKGKDVELRCDPISGHTALYWYRQSLGQGLEFLIYFQGNSAPDKSGLPSDRFSAERTGGSVSTLTIQRTQQEDSAVYLCASSPRTGENSSPLHFGNGTRLTVT.

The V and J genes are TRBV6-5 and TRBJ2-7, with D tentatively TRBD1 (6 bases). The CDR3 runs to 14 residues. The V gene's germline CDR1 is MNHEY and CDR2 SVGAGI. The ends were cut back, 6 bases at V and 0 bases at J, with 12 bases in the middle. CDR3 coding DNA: TGTGCCAGCAGCGTCGACAGGAGCTCCTACGAGCAGTACTTC. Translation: CASSVDRSSYEQYF.

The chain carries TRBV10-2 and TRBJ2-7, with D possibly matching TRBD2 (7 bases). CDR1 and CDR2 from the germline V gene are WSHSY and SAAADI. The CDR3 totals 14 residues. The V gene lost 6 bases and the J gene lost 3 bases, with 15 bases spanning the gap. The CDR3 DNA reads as TGCGCCAGCAGCCTTCGGGGGGCGGTCTACGAGCAGTACTTC. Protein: CASSLRGAVYEQYF.

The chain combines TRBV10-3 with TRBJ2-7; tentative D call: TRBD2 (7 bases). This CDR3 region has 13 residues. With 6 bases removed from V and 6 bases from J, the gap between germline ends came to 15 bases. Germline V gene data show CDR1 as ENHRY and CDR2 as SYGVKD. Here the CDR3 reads CAIRRGEGSEQYF. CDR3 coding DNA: TGTGCCATCAGGAGGGGGGAGGGAAGCGAGCAGTACTTC.